This is a list of T cell receptor beta chains from one sample in a study of blood T cell repertoires in COVID-19. Assay: immunoSEQ multiplex PCR; the TCRdb copy retains only in-frame clones and omits some. The table lists about 190,000 clones, 88% of them singletons. Sequencing was done on a sample of peripheral blood. Receptors were obtained from a man in his forties with active or convalescent COVID-19. Both conserved end residues are part of each CDR3. The order of the fields is D gene, V gene, J gene, clone size, CDR3 protein, CDR3 DNA. D genes are given only for firm matches. Rows may omit the clone size; those that give it use once, few, many or a size class.

d_call: NA
v_call: TRBV4-1
j_call: TRBJ2-5
clone_size: NA
cdr3_aa: CASSQGGGVGGETQYF
cdr3_nt: TGCGCCAGCAGCCAAGGAGGGGGGGTCGGCGGAGAGACCCAGTACTTC

d_call: NA
v_call: TRBV24-1
j_call: TRBJ2-5
clone_size: NA
cdr3_aa: CATSDPLTGQETQYF
cdr3_nt: TGTGCCACCAGTGACCCACTAACAGGGCAAGAGACCCAGTACTTC

d_call: NA
v_call: TRBV29-1
j_call: TRBJ2-3
clone_size: NA
cdr3_aa: CSVGSGTDTQYF
cdr3_nt: TGCAGCGTTGGGTCGGGCACAGATACGCAGTATTTT

d_call: NA
v_call: TRBV10-3
j_call: TRBJ2-5
clone_size: NA
cdr3_aa: CAISVGLGRETQYF
cdr3_nt: TGTGCCATCAGTGTAGGTTTGGGGAGAGAGACCCAGTACTTC

d_call: TRBD2
v_call: TRBV11-3
j_call: TRBJ2-7
clone_size: NA
cdr3_aa: CASSPVGRETYEQYF
cdr3_nt: TGTGCCAGCAGCCCAGTCGGGCGGGAGACCTACGAGCAGTACTTC

d_call: TRBD1
v_call: TRBV5-1
j_call: TRBJ2-2
clone_size: NA
cdr3_aa: CASSLDRASGELFF
cdr3_nt: TGCGCCAGCAGCCTGGACAGGGCTTCGGGGGAGCTGTTTTTT

d_call: NA
v_call: TRBV5-6
j_call: TRBJ2-4
clone_size: NA
cdr3_aa: CASSGGRQGGNIQYF
cdr3_nt: TGTGCCAGCAGCGGGGGGAGGCAGGGCGGAAACATTCAGTACTTC

d_call: NA
v_call: TRBV7-2
j_call: TRBJ1-1
clone_size: once
cdr3_aa: CASSFKTVNTEAFF
cdr3_nt: TGTGCCAGCAGCTTCAAGACAGTGAACACTGAAGCTTTCTTT

d_call: NA
v_call: TRBV7-2
j_call: TRBJ1-3
clone_size: NA
cdr3_aa: CASSIREGIGNTIYF
cdr3_nt: TGTGCCAGCAGCATTCGGGAGGGGATCGGAAACACCATATATTTT

d_call: TRBD2
v_call: TRBV5-6
j_call: TRBJ2-5
clone_size: NA
cdr3_aa: CASSRRTSGNQETQYF
cdr3_nt: TGTGCCAGCAGCCGGCGAACTAGCGGGAACCAAGAGACCCAGTACTTC

d_call: NA
v_call: TRBV19
j_call: TRBJ1-2
clone_size: NA
cdr3_aa: CASSISGHYGYTF
cdr3_nt: TGTGCCAGTAGTATATCAGGGCACTATGGCTACACCTTC

d_call: TRBD1
v_call: TRBV29-1
j_call: TRBJ2-1
clone_size: NA
cdr3_aa: CSVEDRGNGNEQFF
cdr3_nt: TGCAGCGTTGAAGACAGGGGGAATGGCAATGAGCAGTTCTTC

d_call: NA
v_call: TRBV2
j_call: TRBJ1-5
clone_size: few
cdr3_aa: CASAGRGGDQPQHF
cdr3_nt: TGTGCCAGCGCCGGCAGGGGTGGGGATCAGCCCCAGCATTTT

d_call: TRBD2
v_call: TRBV5-6
j_call: TRBJ2-1
clone_size: NA
cdr3_aa: CASSADPHGGNEQFF
cdr3_nt: TGTGCCAGCAGCGCCGACCCCCACGGGGGGAATGAGCAGTTCTTC

d_call: NA
v_call: TRBV7-6
j_call: TRBJ2-7
clone_size: NA
cdr3_aa: CASSPYPLDYEQYF
cdr3_nt: TGTGCCAGCAGCCCGTATCCCTTAGACTACGAGCAGTACTTC